Each of the 8 T cell receptor beta chains below was sequenced from the same sample in a study of T-cell memory formation after mild COVID-19. TCRdb ran MiXCR on the 5' RACE reads and lists one entry per CDR3 protein. The sample carries just under 550,000 distinct CDR3 sequences, over 20% recorded once. Sequencing used PBMCs or a T cell subset sorted from them (not recorded which). The source is an adult woman who had mild COVID-19 (a few samples of this study predate the infection). Cell type and time point are not known.

The table lists this clonotype with a count of one. V gene TRBV30 combines with J gene TRBJ1-5; 7 bases fit TRBD1. V shed 2 bases, J shed 1 base, and the junction held 5 bases outside the gene matches. This CDR3 contains 15 residues. From germline, CDR1 is GTSNPN and CDR2 SVGIG (reference sequence). This CDR3 reads CAWSRQGRSNQPQHF. CDR3 in DNA: TGTGCCTGGAGTAGACAGGGAAGGAGCAATCAGCCCCAGCATTTT.

The chain combines TRBV4-2 with TRBJ1-1, with D maybe TRBD1 (5 bases). The V end lost 0 bases, the J end lost 2 bases, and 7 bases lay between the germline ends. Germline assignment: CDR1 LGHNA and CDR2 YNFKEQ. The CDR3 totals 14 residues. The CDR3 is CASSQDWGNTEAFF. In DNA, the CDR3 is TGTGCCAGCAGCCAAGATTGGGGCAACACTGAAGCTTTCTTT.

V and J are TRBV10-3 and TRBJ2-5; D remains unclear. The CDR3 is made up of 11 amino acids. V gave up 2 bases and J gave up 4 bases, with 2 bases separating them. Germline V CDR1 and CDR2: ENHRY, SYGVKD. CDR3 protein: CAISETETQYF. The CDR3 DNA follows: TGTGCCATCAGTGAGACAGAGACCCAGTACTTC.

This clonotype was picked up a small number of times. The genes are TRBV7-3 and TRBJ1-2, with 8 bases lining up with TRBD1. J lost 8 bases, V lost 5 bases, and 7 bases had no gene match. This CDR3 is 13 amino acids long. CDR1 is SGHTA and CDR2 is FQGTGA in the germline V gene. The CDR3 sequence: CASSPTDRGGYTF. Written as DNA, the CDR3 is TGTGCCAGCAGCCCGACTGACAGGGGCGGCTACACCTTC. The entire variable domain, with the rest obtained from reference TRBV7-3 and TRBJ1-2, is as follows: GAGVSQTPSNKVTEKGKYVELRCDPISGHTALYWYRQSLGQGPEFLIYFQGTGAADDSGLPNDRFFAVRPEGSVSTLKIQRTERGDSAVYLCASSPTDRGGYTFGSGTRLTVV.

In this sample, this clonotype turned up a few times. V usage is TRBV7-8 and J usage is TRBJ1-2; TRBD1 is a possible D gene (6 bases). CDR3 size: 16 residues. Deletions cut 1 base from V and 3 bases from J, with 15 bases between. Germline V gene data show CDR1 as SGHVS and CDR2 as FQNEAQ. In nucleotides, the CDR3 is TGTGCCAGCAGCTTAGAGGGGGACCCCCTTGACTATGGCTACACCTTC. Protein: CASSLEGDPLDYGYTF.

The chain uses TRBV4-3 and TRBJ1-2, with no clear D. The CDR3 consists of 15 residues. V lost 0 bases, J lost 3 bases, and 11 bases lay in between. Germline lookup yields CDR1 LGHNA and CDR2 YSLEER. CDR3 sequence reads: CASSQDRSGDYGYTF. The CDR3 DNA reads as TGCGCCAGCAGCCAAGATCGCAGCGGGGACTATGGCTACACCTTC.

The genes are TRBV13 and TRBJ1-1, with TRBD1 matching over 8 bases. V shed 2 bases, J shed 0 bases, and the junction held 5 bases outside the gene matches. The CDR3 length is 16 residues. Germline V gene lookup returns CDR1 PRHDT and CDR2 FYEKMQ (reference sequence). CDR3 DNA: TGTGCCAGCAGCTTACAGGGGGCCCTCCTGAACACTGAAGCTTTCTTT. Its translation is CASSLQGALLNTEAFF.

This clonotype was counted only a few times. The chain has TRBV4-1 and TRBJ2-6; the match to TRBD2 covers 7 bases. V lost 4 bases and J lost 0; bases outside the gene matches: 6. The CDR3 is 17 amino acids. CDR1 is MGHRA, CDR2 YSYEKL, per germline. The CDR3 DNA reads as TGCGCCAGCAGCCGACTAGCCATCAGCTCTGGGGCCAACGTCCTGACTTTC. Translating gives CASSRLAISSGANVLTF.